This T cell receptor beta chain was captured in a study of T cells after posttransplantation cyclophosphamide. General study findings and limits: Skin or GI-infiltrating T cells shared few TRB sequences with blood.

Deletions cut 2 bases from V and 1 base from J, with 6 bases between. This CDR3 contains 14 residues. The germline CDR1 and CDR2 sequences are SGHTA and FQGTGA. This clone was seen repeatedly, ten times or more. Its target is unknown. The table came from immunoSEQ multiplex PCR; TCRdb's copy has only in-frame clones and leaves some out. This sample has around 35,000 clones, each found more than once. This chain connects TRBV7-3 to TRBJ2-1; no firm D call. Source material: PBMCs. The clonotype originates from a woman in her 50s in good health and a related stem cell transplant donor. This CDR3 is CASSLLESYNEQFF. CDR3 coding DNA: TGTGCCAGCAGCTTACTAGAATCCTACAATGAGCAGTTCTTC.